This is a list of T cell receptor beta chains from one sample in a study of T cells in Graves' hyperthyroidism and ophthalmopathy. MiXCR, applied by TCRdb to the multiplex PCR reads, yields one record per CDR3 protein. This sample yields some 560,000 distinct CDR3 sequences, of which around 15% are seen a single time; 11% to 15% belongs to the top ten. The specimen was blood. The receptors were gathered from a woman aged 40 to 50 with Graves' hyperthyroidism. Both conserved end residues are part of each CDR3. The D gene is left open where the match is weak. Size is omitted from some rows. Given values are once, few, many or a class for expanded clones.

V	J	size	D	DNA	CDR3
TRBV11-2	TRBJ2-1	many	.	TGTGCCAGCAGCTTAAGGGGATCCTACAATGAGCAGTTCTTC	CASSLRGSYNEQFF
TRBV20-1	TRBJ1-4	.	.	TGCAGTGCTAGAGATCGGGGGAGGGCCCAAAATGAAAAACTGTTTTTT	CSARDRGRAQNEKLFF
TRBV2	TRBJ2-2	few	TRBD2	TGTGCCAGCACGAAGCGGGATAACACCGGGGAGCTGTTTTTT	CASTKRDNTGELFF
TRBV5-5	TRBJ1-6	few	.	TGTGCCAGCTCCAAAGGGGCGGGTCGGGATTCACCCCTCCACTTT	CASSKGAGRDSPLHF
TRBV11-3	TRBJ2-2	many	TRBD2	TGTGCCAGCAGCCCGGGAGGGGCGCCCAACACCGGGGAGCTGTTTTTT	CASSPGGAPNTGELFF
TRBV11-2	TRBJ1-4	.	TRBD1	TGTGCCAGCAGCGCTTTAAGGGGGCCGTCTAATGAAAAACTGTTTTTT	CASSALRGPSNEKLFF
TRBV25-1	TRBJ1-6	.	TRBD1	TGTGCCAGCAGGAGGACAGGGGGTAGCAATTCACCCCTCCACTTT	CASRRTGGSNSPLHF
TRBV15	TRBJ2-7	many	TRBD2	TGTGCCACCAGCAGAGGTAGCGGGAGGTACGAGCAGTACTTC	CATSRGSGRYEQYF
TRBV29-1	TRBJ2-5	few	.	TGCAGCGTTCGGAAAGAGACCCAGTACTTC	CSVRKETQYF
TRBV9	TRBJ2-3	.	TRBD1	TGTGCCAGCAGCGCGGGGACAGGGGCCAGCCCAGATACGCAGTATTTT	CASSAGTGASPDTQYF
TRBV30	TRBJ2-5	many	TRBD1	TGTGCCTGGAGTGGCCGGGACAGCCAAGAGACCCAGTACTTC	CAWSGRDSQETQYF
TRBV2	TRBJ2-2	many	.	TGTGCCAGCAGGGCAGACCCTTGGAGCACCGGGGAGCTGTTTTTT	CASRADPWSTGELFF
TRBV18	TRBJ1-4	few	.	TGTGCCAGCTCACCTGGCGTCGTGGGGCGAACTAATGAAAAACTGTTTTTT	CASSPGVVGRTNEKLFF
TRBV30	TRBJ2-1	many	TRBD2	TGTGCCTGGAGTGTAAGGTGGAGCGGGGAGCTGGATGAGCAGTTCTTC	CAWSVRWSGELDEQFF
TRBV3-1	TRBJ2-5	many	TRBD1	TGTGCCAGCAGCCACGGACGACGGACAGGATGGGAGACCCAGTACTTC	CASSHGRRTGWETQYF
TRBV28	TRBJ1-1	many	.	TGTGCCAGCAGTACCCCCAGGGGTTTGAACACTGAAGCTTTCTTT	CASSTPRGLNTEAFF
TRBV2	TRBJ2-1	many	TRBD2	TGTGCCAGCGGGGGGGGTGAGCAGTTCTTC	CASGGGEQFF
TRBV7-3	TRBJ2-1	many	.	TGTGCCAGCAGCTTATCAGTTGACAATGAGCAGTTCTTC	CASSLSVDNEQFF
TRBV18	TRBJ1-4	many	.	TGTGCCAGCTCACCACCGGCAGCCCGCCCTAATGAAAAACTGTTTTTT	CASSPPAARPNEKLFF
TRBV28	TRBJ2-7	many	.	TGTGCCACCGACAGGTTCAAGGACGAGCAGTACTTC	CATDRFKDEQYF
TRBV2	TRBJ2-7	many	.	TGTGCCAGCAGCGCGGACTACGAGCAGTACTTC	CASSADYEQYF
TRBV3-1	TRBJ2-1	.	TRBD2	TGTGCCAGCAGCCACCTAGCGGGAGGGACGAATGAGCAGTTCTTC	CASSHLAGGTNEQFF
TRBV12-3/TRBV12-4	TRBJ2-3	many	.	TGTGCCAGCAGTCCAGGTCGCGGGAGCACAGATACGCAGTATTTT	CASSPGRGSTDTQYF
TRBV11-2	TRBJ2-3	few	.	TGTGCCAGCAGCTTATCGCTAGGGGGCACAGATACGCAGTATTTT	CASSLSLGGTDTQYF
TRBV20-1	TRBJ1-1	many	.	TGCAGTGCTAGACAGACGGGAGCGAACACTGAAGCTTTCTTT	CSARQTGANTEAFF
TRBV20-1	TRBJ2-1	few	.	TGCAGTGCTAGACAACCGGGACACCAGTACAATGAGCAGTTCTTC	CSARQPGHQYNEQFF
TRBV11-2	TRBJ2-7	many	.	TGTGCCAGCAGCTTAGCTGTAGAGTCCGAGCAGTACTTC	CASSLAVESEQYF
TRBV28	TRBJ2-7	many	.	TGTGCCAGCAGCAAAGATGCGGCCGAGCAGTACTTC	CASSKDAAEQYF
TRBV24-1	TRBJ2-2	many	.	TGTGCCACCAGTGTCCTAGCTGGGACCGGGGAGCTGTTTTTT	CATSVLAGTGELFF
TRBV28	TRBJ2-7	many	TRBD1	TGTGCCAGCAGTGACGGGACAGGGGGCATCTACGAGCAGTACTTC	CASSDGTGGIYEQYF
TRBV4-1	TRBJ2-1	few	.	TGCGCCAGCAGCTACAAGCCAGGGAGCTCCTACAATGAGCAGTTCTTC	CASSYKPGSSYNEQFF
TRBV9	TRBJ1-3	.	.	TGTGCCAGCAGCGTAGGCCCGGGATCTGGAAACACCATATATTTT	CASSVGPGSGNTIYF
TRBV28	TRBJ2-5	.	.	TGTGCCAGCAGATATAAACCAACCTCTATAACAGGGTATGGGACCCAGTACTTC	CASRYKPTSITGYGTQYF
TRBV18	TRBJ1-4	many	.	TGTGCCAGCTCACCAGGGGTTCGGGAAAAACTGTTTTTT	CASSPGVREKLFF
TRBV3-1	TRBJ2-7	many	.	TGTGCCAGCAGCCAAGATGGAGTAGCCGTCGACGAGCAGTACTTC	CASSQDGVAVDEQYF
TRBV7-8	TRBJ2-4	many	.	TGTGCCAGCAGCGTTACCGGGACCGTGGTTAACATTCAGTACTTC	CASSVTGTVVNIQYF
TRBV7-9	TRBJ2-5	many	.	TGTGCCACTGCCATTGGCCAGGGCGGGGAGACCCAGTACTTC	CATAIGQGGETQYF
TRBV28	TRBJ2-3	many	.	TGTGCCAGCAAGGGCAGCCGAGGTGTCACAGATACGCAGTATTTT	CASKGSRGVTDTQYF
TRBV5-1	TRBJ2-6	few	TRBD1	TGCGCCAGCAGCTTAGGGACAGGGGCTCTAGGGGCCAACGTCCTGACTTTC	CASSLGTGALGANVLTF
TRBV5-5	TRBJ2-3	.	.	TGTGCCAGCAGCTTTTCCCTTGCTGCGGATACGCAGTATTTT	CASSFSLAADTQYF
TRBV6-1	TRBJ2-7	many	TRBD1	TGTGCCAGCAGTTGGGGACAGGGGGCCTACGAGCAGTACTTC	CASSWGQGAYEQYF
TRBV2	TRBJ2-5	.	.	TGTGCCAGCTCACCATGGAGTGGGGAAGAGACCCAGTACTTC	CASSPWSGEETQYF
TRBV28	TRBJ1-1	many	.	TGTGCCAGCAGTTCAGGCCCAGACGGGGCCACTGAGGCTTTCTTT	CASSSGPDGATEAFF
TRBV7-2	TRBJ2-3	.	.	TGTGCCAGCAGCCCCCACCCCAGCACAGGTACGCAGTATTTT	CASSPHPSTGTQYF
TRBV6-1	TRBJ2-7	many	.	TGTGCCAGCAGTGAATACTCACAGGGATCCTACGAGCAGTACTTC	CASSEYSQGSYEQYF
TRBV5-6	TRBJ2-1	few	.	TGTGCCAGCAGCTTGGACAGCTATAGTGAGCAGTTCTTC	CASSLDSYSEQFF
TRBV25-1	TRBJ2-1	once	.	TGTGCCAGCAGTGACCTAGCCCAAAGCAATGAGCAGTTCTTC	CASSDLAQSNEQFF